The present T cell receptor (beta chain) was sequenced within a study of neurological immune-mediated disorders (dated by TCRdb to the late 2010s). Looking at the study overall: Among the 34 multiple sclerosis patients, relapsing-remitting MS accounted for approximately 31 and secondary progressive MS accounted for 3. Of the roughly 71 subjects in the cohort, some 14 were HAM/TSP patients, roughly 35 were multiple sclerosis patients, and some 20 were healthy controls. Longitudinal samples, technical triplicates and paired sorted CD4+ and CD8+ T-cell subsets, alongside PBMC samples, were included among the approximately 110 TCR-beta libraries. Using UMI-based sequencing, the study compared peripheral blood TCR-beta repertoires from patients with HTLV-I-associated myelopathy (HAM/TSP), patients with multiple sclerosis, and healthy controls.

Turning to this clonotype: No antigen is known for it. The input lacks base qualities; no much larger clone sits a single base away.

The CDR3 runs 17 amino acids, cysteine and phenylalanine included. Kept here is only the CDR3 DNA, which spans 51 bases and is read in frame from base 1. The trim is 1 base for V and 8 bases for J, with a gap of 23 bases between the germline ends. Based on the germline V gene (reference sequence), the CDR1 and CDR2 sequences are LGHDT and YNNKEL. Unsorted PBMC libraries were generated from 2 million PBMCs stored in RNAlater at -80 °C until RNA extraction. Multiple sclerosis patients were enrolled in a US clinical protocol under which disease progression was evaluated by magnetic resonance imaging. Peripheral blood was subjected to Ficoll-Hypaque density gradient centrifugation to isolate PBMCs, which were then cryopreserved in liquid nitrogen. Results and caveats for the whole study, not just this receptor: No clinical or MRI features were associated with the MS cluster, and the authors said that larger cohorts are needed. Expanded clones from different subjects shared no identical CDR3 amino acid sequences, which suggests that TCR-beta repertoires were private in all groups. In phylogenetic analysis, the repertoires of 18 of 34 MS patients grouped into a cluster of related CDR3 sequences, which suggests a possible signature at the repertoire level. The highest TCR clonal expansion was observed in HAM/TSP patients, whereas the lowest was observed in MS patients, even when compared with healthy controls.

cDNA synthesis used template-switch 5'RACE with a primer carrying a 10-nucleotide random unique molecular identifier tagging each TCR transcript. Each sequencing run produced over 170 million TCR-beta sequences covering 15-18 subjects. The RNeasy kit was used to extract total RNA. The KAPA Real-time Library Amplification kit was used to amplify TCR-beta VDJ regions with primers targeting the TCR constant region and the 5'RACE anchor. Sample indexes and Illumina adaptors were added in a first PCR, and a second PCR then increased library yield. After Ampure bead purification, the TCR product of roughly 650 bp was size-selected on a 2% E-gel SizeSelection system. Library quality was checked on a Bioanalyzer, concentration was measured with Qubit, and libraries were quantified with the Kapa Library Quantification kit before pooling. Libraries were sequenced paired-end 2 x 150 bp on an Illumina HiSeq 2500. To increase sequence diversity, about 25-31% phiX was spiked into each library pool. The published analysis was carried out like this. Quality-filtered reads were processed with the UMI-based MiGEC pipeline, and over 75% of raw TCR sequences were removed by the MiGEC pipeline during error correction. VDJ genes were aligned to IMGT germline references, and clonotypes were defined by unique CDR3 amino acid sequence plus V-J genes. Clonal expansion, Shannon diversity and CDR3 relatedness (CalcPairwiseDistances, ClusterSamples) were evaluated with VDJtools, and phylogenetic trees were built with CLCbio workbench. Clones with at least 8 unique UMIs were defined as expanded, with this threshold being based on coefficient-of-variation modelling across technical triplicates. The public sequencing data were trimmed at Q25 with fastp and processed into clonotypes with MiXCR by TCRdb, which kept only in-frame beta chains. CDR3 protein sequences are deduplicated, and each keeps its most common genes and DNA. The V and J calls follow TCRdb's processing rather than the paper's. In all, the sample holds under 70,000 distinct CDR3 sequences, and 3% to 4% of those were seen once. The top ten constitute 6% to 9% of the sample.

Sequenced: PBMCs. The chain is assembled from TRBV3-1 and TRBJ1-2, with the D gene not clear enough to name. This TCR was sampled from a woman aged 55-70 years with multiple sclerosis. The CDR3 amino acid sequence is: CASSQVSSSRLRQGYTF. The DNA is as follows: TGTGCCAGCAGCCAAGTATCGTCGTCCAGGTTACGTCAGGGCTACACCTTC.